This TCR beta chain was sequenced during a study of OX40 agonist ivuxolimab in advanced cancers. On the study more broadly: At doses from 0.01 to 10 mg/kg, patients were given intravenous ivuxolimab every 2 weeks.

Drawing of blood for sampling happened at baseline, at cycle 4 day 1, and at cycle 7 day 1. The trim removed 6 bases at V and 1 base at J, leaving 5 bases unmatched. Germline V gene data show CDR1 as LNHDA and CDR2 as SQIVND (reference sequence). The CDR3 is 15 residues long. Repertoires were generated with immunoSEQ multiplex PCR, while TCRdb's copy carries only in-frame clones and drops some. This table has under 95,000 clones, around 88% appearing once. Comments on this clone: Its antigen is unknown.

Study results and limitations: CD8+ T cells (on average) carried more expanded clones than CD4+ T cells.

The material was CD4+ or CD8+ T cells sorted from blood, obtained in a trial of the OX40 agonist ivuxolimab. The clonotype originates from an adult with an advanced solid tumor such as melanoma, head and neck, liver or kidney cancer. This chain joins TRBV19 and TRBJ2-5; the match to TRBD1 covers 10 bases. The CDR3 loop reads CASRGQGNTQETQYF. The CDR3 bases are TGTGCCAGTAGGGGACAGGGGAATACCCAAGAGACCCAGTACTTC.